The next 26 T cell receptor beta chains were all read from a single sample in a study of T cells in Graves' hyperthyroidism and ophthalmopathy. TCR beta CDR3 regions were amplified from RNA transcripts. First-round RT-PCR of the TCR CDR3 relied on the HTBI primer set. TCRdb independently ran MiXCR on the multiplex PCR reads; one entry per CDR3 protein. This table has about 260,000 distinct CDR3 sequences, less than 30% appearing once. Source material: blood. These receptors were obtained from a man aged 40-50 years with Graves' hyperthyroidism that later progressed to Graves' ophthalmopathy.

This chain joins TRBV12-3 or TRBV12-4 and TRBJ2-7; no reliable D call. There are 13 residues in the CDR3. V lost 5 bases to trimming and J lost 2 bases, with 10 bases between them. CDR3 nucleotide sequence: TGTGCCAGCAGTCCGGGTAGTACCTACGAGCAGTACTTC. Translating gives CASSPGSTYEQYF.

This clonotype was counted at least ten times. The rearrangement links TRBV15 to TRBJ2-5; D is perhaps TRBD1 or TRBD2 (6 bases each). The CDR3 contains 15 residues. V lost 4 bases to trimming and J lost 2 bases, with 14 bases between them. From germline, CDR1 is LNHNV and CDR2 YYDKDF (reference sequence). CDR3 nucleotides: TGTGCCACCAGCAAAGGGGGGACTTCTCAAGAGACCCAGTACTTC. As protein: CATSKGGTSQETQYF.

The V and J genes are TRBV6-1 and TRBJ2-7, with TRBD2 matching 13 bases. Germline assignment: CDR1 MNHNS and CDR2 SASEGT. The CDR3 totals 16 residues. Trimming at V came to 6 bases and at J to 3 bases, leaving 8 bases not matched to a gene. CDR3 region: CASRTGLAGVSYEQYF. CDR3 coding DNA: TGTGCCAGCAGGACCGGACTAGCGGGGGTGAGCTACGAGCAGTACTTC.

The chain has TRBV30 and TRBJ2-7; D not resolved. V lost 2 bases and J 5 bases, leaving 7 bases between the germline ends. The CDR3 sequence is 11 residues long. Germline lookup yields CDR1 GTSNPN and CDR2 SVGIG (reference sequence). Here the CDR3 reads CAWSRGHEQYF. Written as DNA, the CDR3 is TGTGCCTGGAGTAGAGGTCACGAGCAGTACTTC.

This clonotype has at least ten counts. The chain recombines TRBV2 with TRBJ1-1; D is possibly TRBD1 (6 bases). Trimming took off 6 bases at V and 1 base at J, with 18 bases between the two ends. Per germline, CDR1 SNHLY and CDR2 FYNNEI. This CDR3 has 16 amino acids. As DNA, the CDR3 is TGTGCCAGCAGGCGGACAGCGACTAATGAGAACACTGAAGCTTTCTTT. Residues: CASRRTATNENTEAFF.

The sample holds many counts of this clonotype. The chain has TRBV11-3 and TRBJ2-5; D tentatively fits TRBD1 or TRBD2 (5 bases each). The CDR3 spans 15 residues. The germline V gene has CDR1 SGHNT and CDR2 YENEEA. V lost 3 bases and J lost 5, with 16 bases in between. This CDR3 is CASSLGTGPAETQYF. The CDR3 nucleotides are TGTGCCAGCAGCTTGGGAACGGGACCAGCGGAGACCCAGTACTTC.

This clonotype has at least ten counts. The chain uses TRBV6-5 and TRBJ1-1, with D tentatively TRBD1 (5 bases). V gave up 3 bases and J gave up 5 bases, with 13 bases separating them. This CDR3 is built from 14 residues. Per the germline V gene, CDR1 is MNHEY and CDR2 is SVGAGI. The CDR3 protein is CASSYEGERTEAFF. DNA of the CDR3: TGTGCCAGCAGTTATGAAGGGGAAAGGACTGAAGCTTTCTTT.

CDR3 in amino acids: CASSLGLAAGQETQYF. Written as DNA, the CDR3 is TGTGCCAGCAGCTTAGGTCTGGCGGCAGGTCAAGAGACCCAGTACTTC. The chain combines TRBV7-2 with TRBJ2-5, with no clear D. Trimming shortened V by 1 base and J by 2 bases, and 14 bases separated the two germline ends. CDR1 and CDR2 from the germline V gene are SGHTA and FQGNSA. This CDR3 comprises 16 residues.

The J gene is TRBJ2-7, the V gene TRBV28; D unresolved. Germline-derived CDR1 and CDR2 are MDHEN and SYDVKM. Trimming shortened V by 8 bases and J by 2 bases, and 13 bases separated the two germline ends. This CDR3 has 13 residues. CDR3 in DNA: TGTGCCAGCTCCCCCCACAGCCCCTACGAGCAGTACTTC. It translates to CASSPHSPYEQYF.

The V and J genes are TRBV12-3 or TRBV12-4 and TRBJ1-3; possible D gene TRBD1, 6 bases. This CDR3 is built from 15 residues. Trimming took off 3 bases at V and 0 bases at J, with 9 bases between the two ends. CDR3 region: CASSFQGSSGNTIYF. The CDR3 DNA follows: TGTGCCAGCAGTTTTCAGGGGAGCTCTGGAAACACCATATATTTT.

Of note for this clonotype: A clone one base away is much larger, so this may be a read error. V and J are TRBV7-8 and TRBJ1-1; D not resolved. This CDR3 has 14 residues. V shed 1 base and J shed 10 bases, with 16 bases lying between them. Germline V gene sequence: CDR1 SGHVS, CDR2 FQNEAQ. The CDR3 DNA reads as TGTGCCAGCAGCTTAGGGGGTATCGGATGGGGAGCTTTCTTT. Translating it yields CASSLGGIGWGAFF.

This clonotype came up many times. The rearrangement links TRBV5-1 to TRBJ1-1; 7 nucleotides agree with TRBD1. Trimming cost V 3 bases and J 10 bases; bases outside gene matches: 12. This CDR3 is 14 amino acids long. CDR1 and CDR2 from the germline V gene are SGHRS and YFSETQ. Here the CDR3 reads CASSWSSGQTGAFF. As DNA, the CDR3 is TGCGCCAGCAGCTGGTCCTCGGGACAGACAGGAGCTTTCTTT.

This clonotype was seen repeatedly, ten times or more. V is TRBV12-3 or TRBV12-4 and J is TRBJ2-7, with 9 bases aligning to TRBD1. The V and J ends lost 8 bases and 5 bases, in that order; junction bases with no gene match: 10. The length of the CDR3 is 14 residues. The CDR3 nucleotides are TGTGCCAGCCGTACCGGGACAGGGAGCGACGAGCAGTACTTC. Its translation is CASRTGTGSDEQYF.

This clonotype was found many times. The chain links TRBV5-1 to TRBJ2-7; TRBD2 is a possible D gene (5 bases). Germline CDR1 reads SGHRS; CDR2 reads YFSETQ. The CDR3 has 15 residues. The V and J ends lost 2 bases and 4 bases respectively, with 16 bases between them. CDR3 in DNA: TGCGCCAGCAGCTTAAGTCCGGGGAATGAATACGAGCAGTACTTC. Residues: CASSLSPGNEYEQYF.

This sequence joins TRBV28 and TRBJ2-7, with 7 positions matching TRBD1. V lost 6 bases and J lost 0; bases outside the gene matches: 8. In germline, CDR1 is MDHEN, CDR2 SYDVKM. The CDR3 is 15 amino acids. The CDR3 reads CASRTRGKSSYEQYF. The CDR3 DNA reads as TGTGCCAGCAGGACCAGGGGGAAAAGCTCCTACGAGCAGTACTTC.

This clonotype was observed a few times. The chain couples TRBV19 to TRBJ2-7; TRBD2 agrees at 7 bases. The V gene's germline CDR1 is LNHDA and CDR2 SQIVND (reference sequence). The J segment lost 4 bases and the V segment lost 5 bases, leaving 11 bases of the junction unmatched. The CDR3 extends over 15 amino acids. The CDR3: CASSPKSGKWYEQYF. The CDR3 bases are TGTGCCAGTAGTCCAAAAAGCGGGAAATGGTACGAGCAGTACTTC.

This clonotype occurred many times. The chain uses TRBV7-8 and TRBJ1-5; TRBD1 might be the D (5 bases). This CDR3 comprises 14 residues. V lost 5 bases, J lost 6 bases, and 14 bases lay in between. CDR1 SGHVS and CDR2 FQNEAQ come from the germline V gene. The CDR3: CASSLGDSLQPQHF. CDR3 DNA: TGTGCCAGCAGCCTAGGCGACAGCCTTCAGCCCCAGCATTTT.

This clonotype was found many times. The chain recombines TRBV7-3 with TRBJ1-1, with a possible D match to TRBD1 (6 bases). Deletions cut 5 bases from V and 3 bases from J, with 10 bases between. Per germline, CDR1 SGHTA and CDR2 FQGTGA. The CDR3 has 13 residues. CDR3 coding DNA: TGTGCCAGCAGCGCCCGGACAGACACTGAAGCTTTCTTT. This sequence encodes CASSARTDTEAFF. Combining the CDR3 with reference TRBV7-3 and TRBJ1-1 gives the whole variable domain GAGVSQTPSNKVTEKGKYVELRCDPISGHTALYWYRQSLGQGPEFLIYFQGTGAADDSGLPNDRFFAVRPEGSVSTLKIQRTERGDSAVYLCASSARTDTEAFFGQGTRLTVV.

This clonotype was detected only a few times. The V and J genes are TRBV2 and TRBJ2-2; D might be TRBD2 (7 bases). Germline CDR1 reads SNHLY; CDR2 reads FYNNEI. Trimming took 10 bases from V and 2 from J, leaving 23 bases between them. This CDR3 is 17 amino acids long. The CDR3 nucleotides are TGTGCCATTTTCGGGGGGCCCCCGGTTTTAAACACCGGGGAGCTGTTTTTT. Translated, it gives CAIFGGPPVLNTGELFF. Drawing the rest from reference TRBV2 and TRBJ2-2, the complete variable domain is EPEVTQTPSHQVTQMGQEVILRCVPISNHLYFYWYRQILGQKVEFLVSFYNNEISEKSEIFDDQFSVERPDGSNFTLKIRSTKLEDSAMYFCAIFGGPPVLNTGELFFGEGSRLTVL.

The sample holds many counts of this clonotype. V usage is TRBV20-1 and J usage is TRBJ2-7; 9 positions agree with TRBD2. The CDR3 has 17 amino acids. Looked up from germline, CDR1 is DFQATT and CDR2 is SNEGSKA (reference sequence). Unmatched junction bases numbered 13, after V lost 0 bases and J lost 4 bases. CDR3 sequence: CSARDAIAGVVQYEQYF. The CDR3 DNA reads TGCAGTGCTAGAGATGCGATAGCGGGAGTAGTGCAATACGAGCAGTACTTC.

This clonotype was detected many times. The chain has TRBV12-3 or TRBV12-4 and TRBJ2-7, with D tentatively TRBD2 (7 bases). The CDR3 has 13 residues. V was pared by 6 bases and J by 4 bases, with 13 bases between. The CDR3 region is CASRTGTKYEQYF. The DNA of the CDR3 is TGTGCCAGCAGAACAGGGACTAAATACGAGCAGTACTTC.

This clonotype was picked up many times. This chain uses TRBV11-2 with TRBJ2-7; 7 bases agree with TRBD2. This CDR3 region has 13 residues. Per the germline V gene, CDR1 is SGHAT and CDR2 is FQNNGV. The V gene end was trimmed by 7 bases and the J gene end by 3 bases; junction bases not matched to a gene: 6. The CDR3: CASNVAGIYEQYF. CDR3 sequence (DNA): TGTGCCAGCAACGTAGCGGGTATCTACGAGCAGTACTTC.

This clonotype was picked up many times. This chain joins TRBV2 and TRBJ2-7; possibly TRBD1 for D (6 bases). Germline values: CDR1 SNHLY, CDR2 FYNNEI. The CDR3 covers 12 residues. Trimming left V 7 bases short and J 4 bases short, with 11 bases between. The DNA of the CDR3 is TGTGCCAGCAAACAGGGTGCATACGAGCAGTACTTC. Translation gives CASKQGAYEQYF.

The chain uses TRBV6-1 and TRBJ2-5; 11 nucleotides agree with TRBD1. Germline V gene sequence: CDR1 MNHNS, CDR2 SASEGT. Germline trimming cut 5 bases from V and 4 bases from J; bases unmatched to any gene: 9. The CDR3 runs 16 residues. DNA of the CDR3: TGTGCCAGCAGTCATCGGACAGGGGGCTGGGTAGAGACCCAGTACTTC. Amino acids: CASSHRTGGWVETQYF.

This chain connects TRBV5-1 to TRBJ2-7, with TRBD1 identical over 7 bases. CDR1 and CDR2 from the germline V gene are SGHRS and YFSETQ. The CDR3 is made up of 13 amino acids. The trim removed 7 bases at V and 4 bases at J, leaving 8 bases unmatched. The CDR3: CASVTGTAYEQYF. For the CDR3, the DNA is TGCGCCAGCGTAACCGGGACAGCGTACGAGCAGTACTTC.

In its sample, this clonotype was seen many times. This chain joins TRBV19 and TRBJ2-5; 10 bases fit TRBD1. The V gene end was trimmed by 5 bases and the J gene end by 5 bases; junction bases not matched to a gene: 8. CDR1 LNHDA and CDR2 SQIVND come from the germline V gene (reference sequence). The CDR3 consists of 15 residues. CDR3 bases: TGTGCCAGTAGTTCCGGGACAGGGGTGGCGGAGACCCAGTACTTC. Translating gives CASSSGTGVAETQYF.